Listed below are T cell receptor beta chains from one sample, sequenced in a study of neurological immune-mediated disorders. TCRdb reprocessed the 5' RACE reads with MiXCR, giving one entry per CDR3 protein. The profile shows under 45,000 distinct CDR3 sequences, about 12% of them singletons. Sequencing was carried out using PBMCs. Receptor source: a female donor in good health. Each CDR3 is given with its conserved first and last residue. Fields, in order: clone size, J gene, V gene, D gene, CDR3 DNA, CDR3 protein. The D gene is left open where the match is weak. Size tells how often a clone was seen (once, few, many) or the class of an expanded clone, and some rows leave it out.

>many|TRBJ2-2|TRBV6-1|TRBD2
TGTGCCAGCAGTGAACTAGCGGGGGGCACCGGGGAGCTGTTTTTT
CASSELAGGTGELFF
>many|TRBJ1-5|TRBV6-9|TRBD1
TGTGCCAGTCGACAGGGGGCCGGTCAGCCCCAGCATTTT
CASRQGAGQPQHF
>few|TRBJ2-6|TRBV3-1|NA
TGTGCCAGCAGCTTCCCTACGTTCGGGGCCAACGTCCTGACTTTC
CASSFPTFGANVLTF
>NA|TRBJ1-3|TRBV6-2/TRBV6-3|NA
TGTGCCAGCAGTCCGTTCAGCTGGGCCGGCGCCTCTGGAAACACCATATATTTT
CASSPFSWAGASGNTIYF
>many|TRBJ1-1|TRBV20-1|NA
TGCAGTGCTAGACCAGGGATCCTGAACACTGAAGCTTTCTTT
CSARPGILNTEAFF
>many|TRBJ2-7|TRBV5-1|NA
TGCGCCAGCAGCTCCGGGACCCCAGCCGGCGAGCAGTACTTC
CASSSGTPAGEQYF
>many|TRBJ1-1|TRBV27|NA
TGTGCCAGCAGTTCCGGGGGGATAGAAGCTTTCTTT
CASSSGGIEAFF
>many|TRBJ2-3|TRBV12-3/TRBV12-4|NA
TGTGCCAGCAGTTTACGAGATACGCAGTATTTT
CASSLRDTQYF
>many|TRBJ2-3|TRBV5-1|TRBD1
TGCGCCAGCAGCCGGGACAGGGCTGAAGATACGCAGTATTTT
CASSRDRAEDTQYF
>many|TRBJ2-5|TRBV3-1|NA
TGTGCCAGCAGCCAAGTAGGGTCGGGGACCCAGTACTTC
CASSQVGSGTQYF
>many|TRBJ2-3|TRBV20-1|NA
TGCAGTGCTAGAGACCCCGGAGATCTACTGGGAGATACGCAGTATTTT
CSARDPGDLLGDTQYF
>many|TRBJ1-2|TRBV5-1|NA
TGCGCCAGCAGCAACGGGACGTCTAGTTATAACTATGGCTACACCTTC
CASSNGTSSYNYGYTF
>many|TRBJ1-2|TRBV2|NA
TGTGCCAGCAGTGAAACCATCTCTTCTCTCTATGGCTACACCTTC
CASSETISSLYGYTF
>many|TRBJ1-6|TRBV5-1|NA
TGCGCCAGCAGCCCAGGGACCGAAGGATTGGGGACCCTCCACTTT
CASSPGTEGLGTLHF
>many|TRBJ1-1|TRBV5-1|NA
TGCGCCAGCACCATTGGTGTCATGAACACTGAAGCTTTCTTT
CASTIGVMNTEAFF
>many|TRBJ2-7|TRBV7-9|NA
TGTGCCAGCAGCGTACTTGAGGGCTACGAGCAGTACTTC
CASSVLEGYEQYF
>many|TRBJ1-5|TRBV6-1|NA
TGTGCCAGCAGCCGCCTGGACAGCCTCAATCAGCCCCAGCATTTT
CASSRLDSLNQPQHF